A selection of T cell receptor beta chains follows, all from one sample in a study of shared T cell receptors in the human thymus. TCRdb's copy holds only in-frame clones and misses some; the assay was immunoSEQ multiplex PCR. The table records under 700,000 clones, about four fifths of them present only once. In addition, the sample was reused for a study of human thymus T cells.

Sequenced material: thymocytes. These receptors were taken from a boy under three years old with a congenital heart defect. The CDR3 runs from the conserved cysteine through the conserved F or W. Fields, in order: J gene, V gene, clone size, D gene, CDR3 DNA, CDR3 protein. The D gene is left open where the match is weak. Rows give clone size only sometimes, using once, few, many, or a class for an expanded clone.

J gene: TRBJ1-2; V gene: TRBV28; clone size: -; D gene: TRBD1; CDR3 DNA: TGTGCCAGCAGAACCGGACAGGACTGGACCTATGGCTACACCTTC; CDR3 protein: CASRTGQDWTYGYTF
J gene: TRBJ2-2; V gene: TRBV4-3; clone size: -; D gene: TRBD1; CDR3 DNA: TGCGCCAGCAGCCAAGGTCCCCAGGGGGCCGCCCCGAGCACCGGGGAGCTGTTTTTT; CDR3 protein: CASSQGPQGAAPSTGELFF
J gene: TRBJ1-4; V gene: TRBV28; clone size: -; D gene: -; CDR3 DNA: TGTGCCAGCAGTTTTAGCCGTCAGGGAGGGGCCTTTAATGAAAAACTGTTTTTT; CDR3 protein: CASSFSRQGGAFNEKLFF
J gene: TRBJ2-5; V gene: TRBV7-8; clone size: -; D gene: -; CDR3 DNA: TGTGCCAGCAGCTTCTGGGACTCTAAGTACTTC; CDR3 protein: CASSFWDSKYF
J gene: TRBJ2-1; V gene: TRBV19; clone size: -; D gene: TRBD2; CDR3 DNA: TGTGCCAGTAGTATATCCGTAGCGGGAAGGCTTTCCTACAATGAGCAGTTCTTC; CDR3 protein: CASSISVAGRLSYNEQFF
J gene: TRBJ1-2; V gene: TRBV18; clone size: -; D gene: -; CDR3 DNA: TGTGCCAGCTCACCACAACCGAGGAGGCAGGGGAGCTATGGCTACACCTTC; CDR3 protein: CASSPQPRRQGSYGYTF
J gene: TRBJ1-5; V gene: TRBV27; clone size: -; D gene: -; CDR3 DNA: TGTGCCAGCAGTTTAAGGGGGGGGGAACATCAGCCCCAGCATTTT; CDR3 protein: CASSLRGGEHQPQHF
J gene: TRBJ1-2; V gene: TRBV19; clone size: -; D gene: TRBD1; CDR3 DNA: TGTGCCACCAGGGGACAGGGGGAGAACTATGGCTACACCTTC; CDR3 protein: CATRGQGENYGYTF
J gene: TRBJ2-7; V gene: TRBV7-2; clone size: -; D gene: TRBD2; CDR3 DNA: TGTGCCAGCAGCTCAGGGACTAGCGGGCAGATCTACGAGCAGTACTTC; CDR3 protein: CASSSGTSGQIYEQYF
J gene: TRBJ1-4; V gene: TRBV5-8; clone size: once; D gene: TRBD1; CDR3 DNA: TGTGCCAGCACTAACCCGGGGGACAGGAATGAAAAACTGTTTTTT; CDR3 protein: CASTNPGDRNEKLFF
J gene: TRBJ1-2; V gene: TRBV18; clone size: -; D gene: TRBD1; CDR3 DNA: TGTGCCAGCTCCCGGACAGGGAACTATGGCTACACCTTC; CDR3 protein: CASSRTGNYGYTF
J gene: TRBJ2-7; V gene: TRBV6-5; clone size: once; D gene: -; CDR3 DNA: TGTGCCAGCAGTTACTCGGGGGGGGGCCCCTACGAGCAGTACTTC; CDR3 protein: CASSYSGGGPYEQYF
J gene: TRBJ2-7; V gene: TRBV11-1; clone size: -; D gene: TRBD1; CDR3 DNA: TGTGCCAGCAGCTTAACAGGACAGGGGGCCTACGAGCAGTACTTC; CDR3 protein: CASSLTGQGAYEQYF
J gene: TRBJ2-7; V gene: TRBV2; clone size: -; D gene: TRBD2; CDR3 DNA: TGTGCCAGCAGCCCAGGACTAGCGGAGAGCTCCTACGAGCAGTACTTC; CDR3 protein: CASSPGLAESSYEQYF
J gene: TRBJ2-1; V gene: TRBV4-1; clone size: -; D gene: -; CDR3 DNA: TGCGCCAGCAGCCAAGATCTGTCCCGCTGGGAGTACAATGAGCAGTTCTTC; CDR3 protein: CASSQDLSRWEYNEQFF
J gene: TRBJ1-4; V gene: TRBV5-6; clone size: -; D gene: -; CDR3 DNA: TGTGCCAGCAGCTTTGTTGCCAGGGGCCCAGCCCGTGGGGAAAAACTGTTTTTT; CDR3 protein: CASSFVARGPARGEKLFF
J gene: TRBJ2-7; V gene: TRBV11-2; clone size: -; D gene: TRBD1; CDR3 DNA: TGTGCCAGCAGCCCCACCCCGACAGGGGTCTACGAGCAGTACTTC; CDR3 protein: CASSPTPTGVYEQYF
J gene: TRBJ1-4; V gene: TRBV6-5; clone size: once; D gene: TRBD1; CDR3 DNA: TGTGCCACCTCGACAGGGGAAGAGGGTGAAAAACTGTTTTTT; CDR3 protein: CATSTGEEGEKLFF
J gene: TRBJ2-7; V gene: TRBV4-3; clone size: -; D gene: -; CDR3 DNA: TGCGCCAGCAGCCAAGGCCAGGGCGACGAGCAGTACTTC; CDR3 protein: CASSQGQGDEQYF
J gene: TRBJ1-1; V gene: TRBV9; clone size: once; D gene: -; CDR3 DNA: TGTGCCAGCAGCCCCGCGGGGGCTACAGACACTGAAGCTTTCTTT; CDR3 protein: CASSPAGATDTEAFF
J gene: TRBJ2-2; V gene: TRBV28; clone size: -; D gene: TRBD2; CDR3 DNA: TGTGCCAGCAGTCAGCGGGAGGGCCTCCCCGGGGAGCTGTTTTTT; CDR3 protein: CASSQREGLPGELFF
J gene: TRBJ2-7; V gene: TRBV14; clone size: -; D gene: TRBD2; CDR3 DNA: TGTGCCAGTCGAGCGGGAGGGGGCTCCTACGAGCAGTACTTC; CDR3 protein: CASRAGGGSYEQYF
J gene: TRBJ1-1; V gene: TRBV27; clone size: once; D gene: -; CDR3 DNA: TGTGCCAGCAGTTCGAACAGGAGGGGTCCTGAAGCTTTCTTT; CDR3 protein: CASSSNRRGPEAFF
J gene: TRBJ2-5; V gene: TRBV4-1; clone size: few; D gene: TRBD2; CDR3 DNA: TGCGCCAGCAGCCCACTAGCGGGAGCGGTTGAGACCCAGTACTTC; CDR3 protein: CASSPLAGAVETQYF
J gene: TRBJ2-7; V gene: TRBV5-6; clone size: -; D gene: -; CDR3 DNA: TGTGCCAGCAGGGGTGAGATCGGCCGGCCGGGCTACGAGCAGTACTTC; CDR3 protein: CASRGEIGRPGYEQYF
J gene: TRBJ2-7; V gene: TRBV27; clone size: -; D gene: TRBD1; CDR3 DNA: TGTGCCAGCAGTTTAATGCGGACAGGTAACCCCTACGAGCAGTACTTC; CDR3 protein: CASSLMRTGNPYEQYF
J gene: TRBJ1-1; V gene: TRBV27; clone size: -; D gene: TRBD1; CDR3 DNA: TGTGCCAGCAGGTACAGGGGTCGGGACACTGAAGCTTTCTTT; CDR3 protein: CASRYRGRDTEAFF
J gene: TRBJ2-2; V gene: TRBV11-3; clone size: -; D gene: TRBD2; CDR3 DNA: TGTGCCAGCAGCTCCGTGGGCGGGACTATCACCGGGGAGCTGTTTTTT; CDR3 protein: CASSSVGGTITGELFF
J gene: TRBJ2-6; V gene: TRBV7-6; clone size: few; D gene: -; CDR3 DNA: TGTGCCAGCAGCTTAGCGCGGGCAGATCTTACCAGCTCTGGGGCCAACGTCCTGACTTTC; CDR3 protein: CASSLARADLTSSGANVLTF
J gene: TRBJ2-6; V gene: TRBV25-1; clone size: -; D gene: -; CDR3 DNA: TGTGCCAGCAGTAAGAGGGTCGGGGCCAACGTCCTGACTTTC; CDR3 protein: CASSKRVGANVLTF
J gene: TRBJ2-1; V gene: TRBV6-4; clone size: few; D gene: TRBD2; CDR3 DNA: TGTGCCAGCAGGGTAACTAGCGAACGCCGTAATGAGCAGTTCTTC; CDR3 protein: CASRVTSERRNEQFF
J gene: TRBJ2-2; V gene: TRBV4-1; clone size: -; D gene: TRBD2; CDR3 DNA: TGCGCCAGCAGCCTTCTGGCGGGAGGCACCGGGGAGCTGTTTTTT; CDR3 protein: CASSLLAGGTGELFF
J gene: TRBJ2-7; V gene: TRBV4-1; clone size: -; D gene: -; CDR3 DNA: TGCGCCAGCAGCCAGCTGGTTACTGGGACTTGGAATAGGGAGCAGTACTTC; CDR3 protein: CASSQLVTGTWNREQYF
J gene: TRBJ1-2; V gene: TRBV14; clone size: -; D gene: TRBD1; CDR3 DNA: TGTGCCAGCAGCCAAGTGGCGGGACAGGGAAACTATGGCTACACCTTC; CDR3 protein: CASSQVAGQGNYGYTF
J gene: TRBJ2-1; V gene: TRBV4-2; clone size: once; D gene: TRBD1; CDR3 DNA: TGTGCCAGCAGCCAAGCTGGACAGGGGTTCAATGAGCAGTTCTTC; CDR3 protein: CASSQAGQGFNEQFF
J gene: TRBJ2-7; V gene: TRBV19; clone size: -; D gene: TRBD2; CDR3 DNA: TGTGCCAGTGTTACCTCGCCGGGAGGCGAGCAGTACTTC; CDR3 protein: CASVTSPGGEQYF
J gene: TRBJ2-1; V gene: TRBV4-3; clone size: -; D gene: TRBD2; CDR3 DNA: TGCGCCAGCAGCCCGCAGTGGGAGGGAATCAATGAGCAGTTCTTC; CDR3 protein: CASSPQWEGINEQFF
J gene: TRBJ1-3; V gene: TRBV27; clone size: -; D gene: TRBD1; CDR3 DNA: TGTGCCAGCAGTGCCGGGACAGGCTCTGGAAACACCATATATTTT; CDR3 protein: CASSAGTGSGNTIYF
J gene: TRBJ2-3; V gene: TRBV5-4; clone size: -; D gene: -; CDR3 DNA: TGTGCCAGCAGCTTGATGGGTAGCGGATACACAGATACGCAGTATTTT; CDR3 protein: CASSLMGSGYTDTQYF
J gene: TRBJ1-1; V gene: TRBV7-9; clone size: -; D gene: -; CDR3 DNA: TGTGCCACATCCCGGGGGAGCATGAACACTGAAGCTTTCTTT; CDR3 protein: CATSRGSMNTEAFF
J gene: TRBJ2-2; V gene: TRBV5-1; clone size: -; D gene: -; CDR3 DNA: TGCGCCAGCAGCGGGCCCACTAGGAACACCGGGGAGCTGTTTTTT; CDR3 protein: CASSGPTRNTGELFF
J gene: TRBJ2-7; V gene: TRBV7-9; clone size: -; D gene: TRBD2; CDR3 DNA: TGTGCCAGCAGCTTAGAGGAGGGAGGAAGCGGGAGGTTCTCCTACGAGCAGTACTTC; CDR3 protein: CASSLEEGGSGRFSYEQYF
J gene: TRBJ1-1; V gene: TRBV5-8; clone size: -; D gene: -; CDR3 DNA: TGTGCCAGCCTCCGCCGACCGGGACAGAACACTGAAGCTTTCTTT; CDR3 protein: CASLRRPGQNTEAFF
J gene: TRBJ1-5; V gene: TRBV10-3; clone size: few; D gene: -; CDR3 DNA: TGTGCCACTCATCAGGGGCAGGCCGGAGGGCCCCAGCATTTT; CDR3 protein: CATHQGQAGGPQHF
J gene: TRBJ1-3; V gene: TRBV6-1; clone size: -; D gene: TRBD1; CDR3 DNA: TGTGCCAGCAGTAAAGCCCACCCGGGGACAGGGGCTGGAAACACCATATATTTT; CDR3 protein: CASSKAHPGTGAGNTIYF